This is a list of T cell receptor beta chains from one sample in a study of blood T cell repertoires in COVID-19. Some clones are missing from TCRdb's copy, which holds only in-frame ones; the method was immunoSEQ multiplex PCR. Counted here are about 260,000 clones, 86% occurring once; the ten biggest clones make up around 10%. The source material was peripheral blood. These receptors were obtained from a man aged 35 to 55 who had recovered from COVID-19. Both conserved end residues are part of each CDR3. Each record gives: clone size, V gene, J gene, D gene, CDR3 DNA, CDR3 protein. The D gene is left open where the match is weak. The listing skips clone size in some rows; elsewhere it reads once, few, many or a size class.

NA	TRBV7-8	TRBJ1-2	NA	TGTGCCAGCAGCTTATTCAGAAATGATAACTATGGCTACACCTTC	CASSLFRNDNYGYTF
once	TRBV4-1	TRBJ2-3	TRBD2	TGCGCCAGCAGCGGTGTAGCGGGGGGGCGCACAGATACGCAGTATTTT	CASSGVAGGRTDTQYF
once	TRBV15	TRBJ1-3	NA	TGTGCCACCAGCAGAGATCTAGCCGGCTCTGGAAACACCATATATTTT	CATSRDLAGSGNTIYF
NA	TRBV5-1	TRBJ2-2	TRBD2	TGCGCCAGCAGCCGACTAGCGGAGAACACCGGGGAGCTGTTTTTT	CASSRLAENTGELFF
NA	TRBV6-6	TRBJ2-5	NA	TGTGCCAGCAGTTTTATAGAGACCCAGTACTTC	CASSFIETQYF
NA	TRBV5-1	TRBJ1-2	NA	TGCGCCAGCAGCCCGGGACACGGGAGGGGCTATGGCTACACCTTC	CASSPGHGRGYGYTF
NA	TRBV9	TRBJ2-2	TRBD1	TGTGCCAGCAGCGTAGGAGGGGGCGTTTCCGGGGAGCTGTTTTTT	CASSVGGGVSGELFF
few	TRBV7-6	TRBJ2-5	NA	TGTGCCAGCAGCCAGTACCAAGAGACCCAGTACTTC	CASSQYQETQYF
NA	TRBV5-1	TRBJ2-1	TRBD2	TGCGCCAGCAGCTTCGGGCCTAGCGGAGCCTACAATGAGCAGTTCTTC	CASSFGPSGAYNEQFF
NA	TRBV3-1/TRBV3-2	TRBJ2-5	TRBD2	TGTGCCAGCAGCCAATTGTTCGGGGGGAGTGGGGGAGAGACCCAGTACTTC	CASSQLFGGSGGETQYF
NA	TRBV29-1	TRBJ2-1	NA	TGCAGCGTCGTCCGCAATGAGCAGTTCTTC	CSVVRNEQFF
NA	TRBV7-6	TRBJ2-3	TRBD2	TGTGCCAGCAGCTTAGTGGGACTAGCGGGGACAGATACGCAGTATTTT	CASSLVGLAGTDTQYF
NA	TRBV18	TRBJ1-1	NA	TGTGCCAGCTCACCTCTGCTTAATAGAGACACTGAAGCTTTCTTT	CASSPLLNRDTEAFF
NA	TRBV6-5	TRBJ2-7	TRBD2	TGTGCCAGCAGTTACTCACCGGGACTAGCGGACTACGAGCAGTACTTC	CASSYSPGLADYEQYF
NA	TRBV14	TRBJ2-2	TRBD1	TGTGCCAGCAGCCAAAGGACAGGGGCGGGTCCCGGGGAGCTGTTTTTT	CASSQRTGAGPGELFF
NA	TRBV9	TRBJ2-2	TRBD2	TGTGCCAGCAGCGTAGCTCAGAAGCGGGAGAACACCGGGGAGCTGTTTTTT	CASSVAQKRENTGELFF
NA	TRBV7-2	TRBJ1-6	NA	TGTGCCAGCAGCTTAGAGCACGCGGGCTTCAATTCACCCCTCCACTTT	CASSLEHAGFNSPLHF
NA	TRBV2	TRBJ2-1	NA	TGTGCCAGCAGTGGGAGATGGCTAATCGATGAGCAGTTCTTC	CASSGRWLIDEQFF
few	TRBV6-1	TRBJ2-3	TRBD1	TGTGCCAGCAGTGAAGGGAGAGGGACAGGTCGCCGCACAGATACGCAGTATTTT	CASSEGRGTGRRTDTQYF
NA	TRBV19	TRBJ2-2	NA	TGTGCCAGTAGTATAGATAACCTCAGGGTAGGGAACACCGGGGAGCTGTTTTTT	CASSIDNLRVGNTGELFF
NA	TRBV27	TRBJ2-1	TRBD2	TGTGCCAGCAGTTTAGGAGCGGGGTTAGTTTACGATGAGCAGTTCTTC	CASSLGAGLVYDEQFF
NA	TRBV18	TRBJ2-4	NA	TGTGCCAGCTCACCGTGCGGGGCCAAAAACATTCAGTACTTC	CASSPCGAKNIQYF